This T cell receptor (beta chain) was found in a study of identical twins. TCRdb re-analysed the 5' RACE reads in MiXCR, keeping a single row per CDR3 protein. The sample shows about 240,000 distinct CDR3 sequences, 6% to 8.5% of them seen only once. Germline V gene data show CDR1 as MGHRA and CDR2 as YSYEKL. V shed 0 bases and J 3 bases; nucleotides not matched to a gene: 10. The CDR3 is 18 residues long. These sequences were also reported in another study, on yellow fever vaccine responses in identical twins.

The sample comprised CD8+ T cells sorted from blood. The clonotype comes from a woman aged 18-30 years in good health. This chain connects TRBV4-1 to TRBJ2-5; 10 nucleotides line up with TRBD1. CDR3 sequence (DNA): TGCGCCAGCAGCCAAGATTTCGGGACAGGGGCCTTGGAAGAGACCCAGTACTTC. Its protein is CASSQDFGTGALEETQYF.